A selection of T cell receptor beta chains follows, all from one sample in a study of blood T cell repertoires in COVID-19. Profiled with immunoSEQ multiplex PCR; TCRdb holds only in-frame clones, not every one. The sample gives 110,000 or so clones, 85% of which show up once; about 12% is in the top ten. Sequences were obtained from peripheral blood. The origin of the receptors is a human donor in a cohort sampled during active COVID-19. CDR3s include the opening cysteine and the closing phenylalanine or tryptophan. A D gene is named only where the DNA matches it firmly. The listing skips clone size in some rows; elsewhere it reads once, few, many or a size class.

d_gene	v_gene	abundance	j_gene	CDR3nt	CDR3aa
.	TRBV6-2/TRBV6-3	few	TRBJ2-7	TGTGCCAGCAGTTACTCGTTCCAAGCATACGAGCAGTACTTC	CASSYSFQAYEQYF
.	TRBV7-2	.	TRBJ1-2	TGTGCCAGCAGCTCCCCCCGCGACTATGGCTACACCTTC	CASSSPRDYGYTF
TRBD2	TRBV7-3	.	TRBJ2-5	TGTGCCAGCAGCTTAGGCGGGGGTGAGACCCAGTACTTC	CASSLGGGETQYF
TRBD1	TRBV9	once	TRBJ1-2	TGTGCCAGCAGCCCGGGACAGAGCCAGAGCTATGGCTACACCTTC	CASSPGQSQSYGYTF
.	TRBV28	.	TRBJ1-3	TGTGCCAGCAGGCCTCAGGGATGGTCTGGAAACACCATATATTTT	CASRPQGWSGNTIYF
.	TRBV6-6	.	TRBJ2-1	TGTGCCAGCGGGGAGCTTAGGACAGGGAGGGACAATGAGCAGTTCTTC	CASGELRTGRDNEQFF
.	TRBV2	few	TRBJ2-3	TGTGCCAGCAGTGAACGTGTGTCCACAGATACGCAGTATTTT	CASSERVSTDTQYF
.	TRBV27	few	TRBJ1-1	TGTGCCAGCAGTTTATACCAGGGCCCAAACACTGAAGCTTTCTTT	CASSLYQGPNTEAFF
.	TRBV7-9	once	TRBJ1-2	TGTGCCAGCAGCCCGGGACTATATGGCTACACCTTC	CASSPGLYGYTF
.	TRBV28	.	TRBJ1-1	TGTGCCAGCAGTCTTATGAACACTGAAGCTTTCTTT	CASSLMNTEAFF
.	TRBV29-1	.	TRBJ2-3	TGCAGCGTTACACGTAGCACAGATACGCAGTATTTT	CSVTRSTDTQYF
TRBD1	TRBV7-6	once	TRBJ2-7	TGTGCCAGCAGTACTACCGGGACAGGCTCCTACGAGCAGTACTTC	CASSTTGTGSYEQYF
.	TRBV21-1	.	TRBJ1-6	TGTGCCAGCAGCAAAGTTCCAGGGCCAAATTCACCCCTCCACTTT	CASSKVPGPNSPLHF
.	TRBV9	.	TRBJ2-2	TGTGCCAGCAGCGTAGGGCACAGGGTGAACACCGGGGAGCTGTTTTTT	CASSVGHRVNTGELFF
TRBD2	TRBV11-2	.	TRBJ2-7	TGTGCCAGCAGCTACCCCCCACTACTAGCGGGGGCCTCCTACGAGCAGTACTTC	CASSYPPLLAGASYEQYF
.	TRBV5-6	.	TRBJ2-4	TGTGCCAGCAGCTTGGCTGCGGCCAAAAACATTCAGTACTTC	CASSLAAAKNIQYF
.	TRBV6-2/TRBV6-3	few	TRBJ2-7	TGTGCCAGCAGTCAGATCTACGAGCAGTACTTC	CASSQIYEQYF
.	TRBV6-1	.	TRBJ2-3	TGTGCCAGCAGTGAACTCGGACACGTCACCACAGATACGCAGTATTTT	CASSELGHVTTDTQYF
TRBD1	TRBV7-2	.	TRBJ1-5	TGTGCCAGCAGCCTCGGACAGGGGAATTGGCCCCAGCATTTT	CASSLGQGNWPQHF
TRBD1	TRBV27	.	TRBJ1-1	TGTGCCAGCAGTTTGACAGGGGTGGCGTCGAACACTGAAGCTTTCTTT	CASSLTGVASNTEAFF
.	TRBV2	few	TRBJ1-2	TGTGCCAGCAGTTTCTGGGGGACATATGGCTACACCTTC	CASSFWGTYGYTF
TRBD2	TRBV7-2	once	TRBJ2-7	TGTGCCAGCAGCTTAGTACTTCCGGGGGGGCCCTACGAGCAGTACTTC	CASSLVLPGGPYEQYF
TRBD2	TRBV11-2	once	TRBJ2-6	TGTGCCAGCAGCCGGGGGGGTGGCAGGGGAACTTCTGGGGCCAACGTCCTGACTTTC	CASSRGGGRGTSGANVLTF
.	TRBV7-3	.	TRBJ2-3	TGTGCCAGCAGCTTTCGGGTCACAGATACGCAGTATTTT	CASSFRVTDTQYF
.	TRBV19	.	TRBJ1-4	TGTGCCAGTAGTATTGCTACGGTCGGTGCAACTAATGAAAAACTGTTTTTT	CASSIATVGATNEKLFF
.	TRBV4-3	.	TRBJ1-1	TGCGCCAGCAGCCAAGATAACAGACAAGCTTTCTTT	CASSQDNRQAFF
TRBD2	TRBV6-2/TRBV6-3	.	TRBJ2-6	TGTGCCAGCAGTCGGACTAGCGGGGCCAACGTCCTGACTTTC	CASSRTSGANVLTF
TRBD2	TRBV7-6	.	TRBJ2-2	TGTGCCAGCAGCGGACTAGCGGGGGGGCCCGGGGAGCTGTTTTTT	CASSGLAGGPGELFF
TRBD1	TRBV13	.	TRBJ2-3	TGTGCCAGCAGGTGGACAGGGGAGGGAGTTACGCAGTATTTT	CASRWTGEGVTQYF
.	TRBV29-1	.	TRBJ1-2	TGCAGCGTTGACGTCGGCTACACCTTC	CSVDVGYTF
TRBD1	TRBV19	.	TRBJ2-3	TGTGCCAGTAGCCCGGGACAGGCGAGCACAGATACGCAGTATTTT	CASSPGQASTDTQYF
.	TRBV12-3/TRBV12-4	.	TRBJ1-5	TGTGCCAGCAACCTGGGGGGGGCTACGCCCCAGCATTTT	CASNLGGATPQHF
TRBD2	TRBV4-1	.	TRBJ2-7	TGCGCCAGCAGCCAAGAACCCCGACTAGCGGGGGCGTACGAGCAGTACTTC	CASSQEPRLAGAYEQYF
.	TRBV9	.	TRBJ2-1	TGTGCCAGCAGCGTAGCTAGTGGAGATGAGCAGTTCTTC	CASSVASGDEQFF
.	TRBV7-2	few	TRBJ1-1	TGTGCCAGCAGCTTAACCCCGTCCAGCGTGAACACTGAAGCTTTCTTT	CASSLTPSSVNTEAFF
.	TRBV5-8	once	TRBJ2-2	TGTGCCAGCAGCTACCCGGGGAACACCGGGGAGCTGTTTTTT	CASSYPGNTGELFF
.	TRBV6-5	.	TRBJ1-3	TGTGCCAGCATTCGGGAATACTCTGGAAACACCATATATTTT	CASIREYSGNTIYF
.	TRBV12-3/TRBV12-4	.	TRBJ2-5	TGTGCCAGCAGTTTATGGCAGGAAGAGACCCAGTACTTC	CASSLWQEETQYF
.	TRBV5-1	few	TRBJ1-5	TGCGCCAGCAGCTTGTCTCAGGGAGGTCAGCCCCAGCATTTT	CASSLSQGGQPQHF
.	TRBV10-1	.	TRBJ1-5	TGCGCCAGCCCAGGTCCGGGGAATCAGCCCCAGCATTTT	CASPGPGNQPQHF
.	TRBV6-5	.	TRBJ1-5	TGTGCCAGCAGCGTAAACAATCAGCCCCAGCATTTT	CASSVNNQPQHF
.	TRBV4-1	.	TRBJ1-1	TGCGCCAGCAGCCAAGACAGGCCCGGCACTGAAGCTTTCTTT	CASSQDRPGTEAFF
TRBD1	TRBV6-2/TRBV6-3	.	TRBJ2-1	TGTGCCAGCAGTAGACAGGGGGGGCACTCCTACAATGAGCAGTTCTTC	CASSRQGGHSYNEQFF
.	TRBV3-1/TRBV3-2	.	TRBJ1-5	TGTGCCAGCAGCCAAGAGGGGGAGGGTAGGAGTCAGCCCCAGCATTTT	CASSQEGEGRSQPQHF
.	TRBV30	.	TRBJ1-4	TGTGCCTGGAGTCCCCCAGTTGCAACTAATGAAAAACTGTTTTTT	CAWSPPVATNEKLFF
TRBD1	TRBV10-3	.	TRBJ2-3	TGTGCCATCAGCGGGACAGGCGGACAGGGTACGCAGTATTTT	CAISGTGGQGTQYF
TRBD2	TRBV5-4	.	TRBJ2-1	TGTGCCAGCAGCTTCGGGGGGGGCGGCTACAATGAGCAGTTCTTC	CASSFGGGGYNEQFF
.	TRBV7-3	.	TRBJ2-6	TGTGCCAGCAGCTTTCTTCGGACAGTCCGGGATTATGAGGCCAACGTCCTGACTTTC	CASSFLRTVRDYEANVLTF
.	TRBV21-1	.	TRBJ2-3	TGTGCCAGCAGAAGACTAGCGGGGGGGCCATTTACAGATACGCAGTATTTT	CASRRLAGGPFTDTQYF